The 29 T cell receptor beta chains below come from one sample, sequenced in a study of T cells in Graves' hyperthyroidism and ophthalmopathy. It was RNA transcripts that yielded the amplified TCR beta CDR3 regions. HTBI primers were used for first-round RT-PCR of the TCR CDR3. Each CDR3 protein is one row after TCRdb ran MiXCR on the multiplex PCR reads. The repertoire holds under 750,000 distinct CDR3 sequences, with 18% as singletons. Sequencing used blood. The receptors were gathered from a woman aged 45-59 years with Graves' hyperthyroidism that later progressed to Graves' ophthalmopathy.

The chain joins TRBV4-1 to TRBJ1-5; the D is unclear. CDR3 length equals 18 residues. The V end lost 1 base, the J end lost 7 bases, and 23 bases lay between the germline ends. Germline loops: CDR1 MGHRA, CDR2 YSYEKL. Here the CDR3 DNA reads TGCGCCAGCAGCCAAGGTCCACCTTCGCAGTTGAATGGACAGCCCCAGCATTTT. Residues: CASSQGPPSQLNGQPQHF.

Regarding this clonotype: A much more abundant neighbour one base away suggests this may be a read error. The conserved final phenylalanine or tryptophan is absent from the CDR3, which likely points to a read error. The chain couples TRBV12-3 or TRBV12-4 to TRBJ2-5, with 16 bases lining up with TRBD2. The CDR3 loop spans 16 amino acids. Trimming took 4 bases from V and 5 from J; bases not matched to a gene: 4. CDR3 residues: CASSWGLAGGWETQYS. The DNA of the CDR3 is TGTGCCAGCAGTTGGGGACTAGCGGGGGGGTGGGAGACCCAGTACTCC.

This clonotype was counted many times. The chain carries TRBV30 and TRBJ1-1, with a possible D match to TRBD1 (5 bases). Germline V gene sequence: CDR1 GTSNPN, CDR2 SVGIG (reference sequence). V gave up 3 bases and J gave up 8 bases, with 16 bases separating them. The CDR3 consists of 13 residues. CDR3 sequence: CAWRGFRDGEAFF. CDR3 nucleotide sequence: TGTGCCTGGAGGGGTTTCCGGGACGGCGAAGCTTTCTTT.

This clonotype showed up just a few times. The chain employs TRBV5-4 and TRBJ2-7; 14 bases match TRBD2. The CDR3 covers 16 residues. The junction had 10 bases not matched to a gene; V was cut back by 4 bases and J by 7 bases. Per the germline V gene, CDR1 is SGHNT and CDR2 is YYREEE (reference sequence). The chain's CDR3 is CASSTGLAGGGREQYF. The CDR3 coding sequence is TGTGCCAGCAGCACCGGACTAGCGGGGGGCGGGCGGGAGCAGTACTTC.

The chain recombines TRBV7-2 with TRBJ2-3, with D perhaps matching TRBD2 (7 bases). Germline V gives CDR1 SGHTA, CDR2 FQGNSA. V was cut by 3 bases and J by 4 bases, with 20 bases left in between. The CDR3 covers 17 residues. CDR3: CASSLVGGAGAADTQYF. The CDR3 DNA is TGTGCCAGCAGCTTGGTGGGGGGGGCCGGGGCAGCAGATACGCAGTATTTT. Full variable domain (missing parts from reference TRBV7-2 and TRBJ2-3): GAGVSQSPSNKVTEKGKDVELRCDPISGHTALYWYRQSLGQGLEFLIYFQGNSAPDKSGLPSDRFSAERTGGSVSTLTIQRTQQEDSAVYLCASSLVGGAGAADTQYFGPGTRLTVL.

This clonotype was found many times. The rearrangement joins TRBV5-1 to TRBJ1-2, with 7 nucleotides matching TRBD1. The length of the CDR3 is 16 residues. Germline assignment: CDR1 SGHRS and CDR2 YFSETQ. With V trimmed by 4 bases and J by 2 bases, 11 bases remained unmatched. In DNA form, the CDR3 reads TGCGCCAGCAGCCCCTTCGGTGGGACAGCAAACTATGGCTACACCTTC. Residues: CASSPFGGTANYGYTF.

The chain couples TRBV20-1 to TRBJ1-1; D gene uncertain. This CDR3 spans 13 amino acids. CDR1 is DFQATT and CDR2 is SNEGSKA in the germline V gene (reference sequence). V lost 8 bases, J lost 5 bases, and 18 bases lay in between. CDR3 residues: CSTPPELATEAFF. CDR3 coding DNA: TGCAGTACCCCCCCCGAACTCGCAACTGAAGCTTTCTTT.

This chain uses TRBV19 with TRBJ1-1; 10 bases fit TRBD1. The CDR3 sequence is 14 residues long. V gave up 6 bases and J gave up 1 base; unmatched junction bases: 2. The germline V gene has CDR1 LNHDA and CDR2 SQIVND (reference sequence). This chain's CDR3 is CASRDRGSNTEAFF. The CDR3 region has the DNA TGTGCCAGTAGGGACAGGGGGTCGAACACTGAAGCTTTCTTT.

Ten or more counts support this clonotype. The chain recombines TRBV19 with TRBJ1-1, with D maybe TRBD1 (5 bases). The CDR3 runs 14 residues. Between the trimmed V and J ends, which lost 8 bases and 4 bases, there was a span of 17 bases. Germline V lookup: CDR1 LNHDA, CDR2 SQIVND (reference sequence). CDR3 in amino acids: CASEGRPGGTEAFF. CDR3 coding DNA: TGTGCCAGTGAGGGACGTCCGGGCGGCACTGAAGCTTTCTTT.

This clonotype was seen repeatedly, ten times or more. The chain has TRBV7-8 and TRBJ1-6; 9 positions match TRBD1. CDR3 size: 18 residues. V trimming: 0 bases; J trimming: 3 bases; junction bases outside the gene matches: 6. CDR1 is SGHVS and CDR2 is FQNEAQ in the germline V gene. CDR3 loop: CASSLAPGTGLYNSPLHF. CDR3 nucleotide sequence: TGTGCCAGCAGCTTAGCCCCCGGGACAGGGCTCTATAATTCACCCCTCCACTTT.

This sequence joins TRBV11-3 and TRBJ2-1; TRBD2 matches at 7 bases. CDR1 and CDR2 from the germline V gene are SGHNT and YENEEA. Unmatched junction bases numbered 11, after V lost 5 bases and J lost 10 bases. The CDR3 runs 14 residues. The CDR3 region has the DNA TGTGCCAGCAGCCCCCCTGGGCGGGGGAAAGAGCAGTTCTTC. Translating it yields CASSPPGRGKEQFF.

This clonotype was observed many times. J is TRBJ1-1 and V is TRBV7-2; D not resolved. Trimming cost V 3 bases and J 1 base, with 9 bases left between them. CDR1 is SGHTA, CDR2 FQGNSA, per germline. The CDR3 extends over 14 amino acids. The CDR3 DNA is TGTGCCAGCAGCTTTAGCGTTGCGAACACTGAAGCTTTCTTT. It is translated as CASSFSVANTEAFF.

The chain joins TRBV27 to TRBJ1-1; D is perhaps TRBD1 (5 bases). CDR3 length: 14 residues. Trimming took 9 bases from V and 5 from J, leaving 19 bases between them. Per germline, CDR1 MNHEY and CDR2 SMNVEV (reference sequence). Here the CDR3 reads CASREQDYLTEAFF. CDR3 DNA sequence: TGTGCCAGTAGGGAACAGGATTATCTTACTGAAGCTTTCTTT.

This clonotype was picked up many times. CDR3 region: CARRTGSGGQETQYF. DNA of the CDR3: TGTGCCAGGAGGACAGGGTCCGGGGGCCAAGAGACCCAGTACTTC. J is TRBJ2-5 and V is TRBV6-1; 8 bases line up with TRBD1. The CDR3 spans 15 residues. Germline lookup yields CDR1 MNHNS and CDR2 SASEGT. J was trimmed by 1 base and V by 9 bases; bases with no gene match: 10.

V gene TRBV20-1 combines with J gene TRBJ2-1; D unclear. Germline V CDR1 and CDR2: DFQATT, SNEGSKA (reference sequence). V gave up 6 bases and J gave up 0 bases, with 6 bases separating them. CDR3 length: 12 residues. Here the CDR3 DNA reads TGCAGTGCCTCAGTCTCCTACAATGAGCAGTTCTTC. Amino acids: CSASVSYNEQFF.

CDR3 amino acids: CASSWDTDFSGNTIYF. CDR3 DNA sequence: TGTGCCAGCAGCTGGGACACAGACTTCTCTGGAAACACCATATATTTT. The V call is TRBV2, the J call TRBJ1-3; D may be TRBD1 (6 bases). V lost 6 bases, J lost 0 bases, and 15 bases lay in between. CDR1 SNHLY and CDR2 FYNNEI come from the germline V gene. CDR3 size: 16 residues.

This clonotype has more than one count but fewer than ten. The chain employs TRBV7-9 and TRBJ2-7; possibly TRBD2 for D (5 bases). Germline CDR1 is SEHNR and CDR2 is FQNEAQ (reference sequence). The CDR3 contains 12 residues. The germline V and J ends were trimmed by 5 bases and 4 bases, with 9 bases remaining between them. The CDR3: CASSPLDYEQYF. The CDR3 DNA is TGTGCCAGCAGCCCACTAGATTACGAGCAGTACTTC.

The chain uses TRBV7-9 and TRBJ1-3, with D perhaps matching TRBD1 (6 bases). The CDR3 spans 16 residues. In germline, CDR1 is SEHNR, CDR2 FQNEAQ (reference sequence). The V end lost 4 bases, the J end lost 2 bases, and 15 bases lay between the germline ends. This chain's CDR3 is CASSSRGTKAGNTIYF. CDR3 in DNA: TGTGCCAGCAGCTCGCGCGGGACAAAGGCTGGAAACACCATATATTTT.

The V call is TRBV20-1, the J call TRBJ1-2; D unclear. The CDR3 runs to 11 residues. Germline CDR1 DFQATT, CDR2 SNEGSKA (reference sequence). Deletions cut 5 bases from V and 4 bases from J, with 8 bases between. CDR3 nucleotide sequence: TGCAGTGCTGATGGATTCTATGGCTACACCTTC. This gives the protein CSADGFYGYTF.

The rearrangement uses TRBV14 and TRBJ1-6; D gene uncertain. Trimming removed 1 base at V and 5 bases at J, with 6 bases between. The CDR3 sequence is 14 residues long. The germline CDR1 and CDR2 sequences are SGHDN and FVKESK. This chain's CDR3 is CASSQGANNSPLHF. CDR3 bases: TGTGCCAGCAGCCAAGGTGCGAATAATTCACCCCTCCACTTT.

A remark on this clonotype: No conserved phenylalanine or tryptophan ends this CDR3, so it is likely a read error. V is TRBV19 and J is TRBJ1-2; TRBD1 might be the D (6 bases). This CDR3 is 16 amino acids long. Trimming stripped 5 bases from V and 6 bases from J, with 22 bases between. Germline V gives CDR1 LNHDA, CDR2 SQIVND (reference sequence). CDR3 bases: TGTGCCAGTAGTCTACCCCAGGGGAATCCAGTTAATGGCTACACCCTC. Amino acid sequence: CASSLPQGNPVNGYTL.

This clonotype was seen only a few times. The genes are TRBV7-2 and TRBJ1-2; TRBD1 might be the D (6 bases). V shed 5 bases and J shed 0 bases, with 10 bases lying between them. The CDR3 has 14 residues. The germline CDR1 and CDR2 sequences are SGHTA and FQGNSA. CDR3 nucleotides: TGTGCCAGCAGCCACCGACAGGCTAACTATGGCTACACCTTC. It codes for CASSHRQANYGYTF.

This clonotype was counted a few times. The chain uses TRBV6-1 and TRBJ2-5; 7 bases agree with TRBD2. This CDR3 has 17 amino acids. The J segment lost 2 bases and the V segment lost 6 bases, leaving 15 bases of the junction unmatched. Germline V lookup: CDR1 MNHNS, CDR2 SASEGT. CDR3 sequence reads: CASSPIVGGGRQETQYF. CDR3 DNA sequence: TGTGCCAGCAGCCCTATAGTGGGGGGGGGACGGCAAGAGACCCAGTACTTC.

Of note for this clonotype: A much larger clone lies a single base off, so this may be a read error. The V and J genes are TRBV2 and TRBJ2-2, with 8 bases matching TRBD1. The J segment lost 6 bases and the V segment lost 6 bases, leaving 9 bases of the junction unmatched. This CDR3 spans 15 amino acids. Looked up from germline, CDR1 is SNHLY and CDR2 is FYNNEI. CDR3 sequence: CASRRAGGGAGELFF. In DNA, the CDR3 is TGTGCCAGCAGACGGGCAGGGGGCGGTGCCGGGGAGCTGTTTTTT.

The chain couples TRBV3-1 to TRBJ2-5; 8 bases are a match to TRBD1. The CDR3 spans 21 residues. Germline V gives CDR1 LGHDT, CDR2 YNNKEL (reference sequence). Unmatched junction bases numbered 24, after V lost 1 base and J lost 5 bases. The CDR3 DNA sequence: TGTGCCAGCAGCCAAGGGGTACCCTCGGAGCTAGAACAGGGGGTCCGGGAGACCCAGTACTTC. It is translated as CASSQGVPSELEQGVRETQYF.

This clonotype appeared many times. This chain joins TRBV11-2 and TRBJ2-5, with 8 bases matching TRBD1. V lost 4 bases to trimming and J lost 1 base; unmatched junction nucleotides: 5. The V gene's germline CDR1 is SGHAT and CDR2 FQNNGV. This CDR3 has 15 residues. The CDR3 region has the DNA TGTGCCAGCAGCTGGGGACAGGTCGGCCAAGAGACCCAGTACTTC. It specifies CASSWGQVGQETQYF.

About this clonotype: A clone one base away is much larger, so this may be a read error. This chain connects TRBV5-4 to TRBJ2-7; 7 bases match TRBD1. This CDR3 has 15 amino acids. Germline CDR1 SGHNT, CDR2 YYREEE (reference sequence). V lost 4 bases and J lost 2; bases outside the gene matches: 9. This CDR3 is CASSPGTGAPYEQYF. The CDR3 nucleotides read TGTGCCAGCAGCCCCGGAACAGGGGCTCCCTACGAGCAGTACTTC.

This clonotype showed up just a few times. The CDR3 DNA reads TGTGCCAGAGACAGGGATAACTATGGCTACACCTTC. Translated, it gives CARDRDNYGYTF. This chain uses TRBV6-1 with TRBJ1-2; 7 nucleotides align to TRBD1. The germline CDR1 and CDR2 sequences are MNHNS and SASEGT. The CDR3 is 12 residues long. J gave up 1 base and V 9 bases, and 2 bases lay outside the gene matches.

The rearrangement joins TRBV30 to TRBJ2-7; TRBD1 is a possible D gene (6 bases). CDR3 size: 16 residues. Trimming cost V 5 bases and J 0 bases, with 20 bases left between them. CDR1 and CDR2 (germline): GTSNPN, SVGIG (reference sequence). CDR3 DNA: TGTGCCTGGGCCCCACTTGGGGGCTGGAGCTCCTACGAGCAGTACTTC. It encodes CAWAPLGGWSSYEQYF.